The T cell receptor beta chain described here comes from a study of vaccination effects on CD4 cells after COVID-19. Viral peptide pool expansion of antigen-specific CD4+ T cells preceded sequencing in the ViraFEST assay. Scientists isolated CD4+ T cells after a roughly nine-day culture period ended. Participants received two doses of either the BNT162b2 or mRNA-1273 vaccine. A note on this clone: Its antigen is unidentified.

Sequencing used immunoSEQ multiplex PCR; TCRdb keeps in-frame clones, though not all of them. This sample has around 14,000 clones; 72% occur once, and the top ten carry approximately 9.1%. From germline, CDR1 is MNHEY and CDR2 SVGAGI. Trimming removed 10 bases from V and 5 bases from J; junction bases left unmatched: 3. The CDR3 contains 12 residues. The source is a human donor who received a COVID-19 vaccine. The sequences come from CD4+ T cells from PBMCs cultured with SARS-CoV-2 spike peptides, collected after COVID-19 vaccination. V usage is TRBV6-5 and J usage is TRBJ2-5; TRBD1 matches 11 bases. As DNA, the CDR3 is TGTGCCACCGGGACAGGGGGTGAGACCCAGTACTTC. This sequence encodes CATGTGGETQYF.